This TCR beta chain stems from a study of beta chain features in type 1 diabetes. The overall study: No patient-donor differences in age, gender, total cells or subset yield. Study results and caveats: For Type 1 diabetes patients, all four CD4+ subsets carried TCRB CDR3s that were moderately but significantly shorter. Insertions were fewer and deletions more numerous at VDJ junctions in type 1 diabetes patients.

Reverse transcription of all isolated RNA meant that expressed TCRB transcripts were sequenced. Libraries were prepared by immunoSEQ multiplex PCR; TCRdb keeps only in-frame clonotypes and omits some of them. Of about 390,000 clones listed, roughly 9.8% are singletons. V was shortened by 4 bases and J by 2 bases, with 13 bases between the two germline ends. The CDR3 spans 14 residues. CDR1 GTSNPN and CDR2 SVGIG come from the germline V gene (reference sequence). This clone was picked up a small number of times. Its antigen remains unknown. This clonotype was obtained from a man aged 25 to 40 with type 1 diabetes. Sample: central memory CD4+ T cells from blood. J is TRBJ2-3 and V is TRBV30; perhaps TRBD1 as D (6 bases). The DNA for the CDR3 is TGTGCCTGGAAGGCCAGGGGCCCCACAGATACGCAGTATTTT. It translates to CAWKARGPTDTQYF.